This TCR beta chain was sequenced during a study of shared clonotypes between healthy human individuals. About the research overall: Donors were a couple of women and three men aged 18 to 49. Overall study findings and caveats: Sampling included only blood; tissue repertoires likely differ.

Produced via immunoSEQ multiplex PCR; TCRdb's table is partial and in-frame only. Here the sample spans about 2.4 million clones, more than 85% being singletons. This CDR3 contains 14 residues. Germline V CDR1 and CDR2: SGHAT, FQDESV (reference sequence). Trimming at V came to 7 bases and at J to 2 bases, leaving 7 bases not matched to a gene. About this clone itself: Antigen unknown.

All the donors were Caucasian adults who lived in Nashville, Tennessee. This clonotype was obtained from a man aged 18 to 30 in good health. Some clones in this sample may be carry-over from other donors' samples. The chain recombines TRBV11-1 with TRBJ2-5; 7 bases are shared with TRBD1. The sequencing input was naive CD4+ T cells from PBMCs. Subset in this sample: CD45RA+ positively selected. The CDR3 sequence is CASNEGTVQETQYF. The CDR3 coding sequence is TGTGCCAGCAACGAAGGGACAGTTCAAGAGACCCAGTACTTC.